The sequence of this T cell receptor (beta chain) was determined in a study of vaccination and CD4 T cells after COVID-19. Treatment: approximately nine-day PBMC culture with coronavirus spike peptide pools or control peptides (ViraFEST assay). A note on this clonotype: Its matching antigen is unknown.

Looked up from germline, CDR1 is MNHNS and CDR2 is SASEGT. J gave up 4 bases and V 5 bases, and 11 bases lay outside the gene matches. This CDR3 has 17 amino acids. An Oncomine TCR Beta short-read assay was used to sequence the DNA from cultured CD4+ T cells. TCRdb reprocessed the PCR reads with MiXCR, giving one entry per CDR3 protein. This table has roughly 20,000 distinct CDR3 sequences, around 62% appearing once. The sample in question was CD4+ T cells from blood, cultured in vitro, obtained before SARS-CoV-2 vaccination. This TCR was sampled from a human donor who received a COVID-19 vaccine. This chain connects TRBV6-1 to TRBJ1-2, with TRBD1 matching 12 bases. CDR3 coding DNA: TGTGCCAGCAGTCCCCGGGACAGGGGGCGAGAGGGCTATGGCTACACCTTC. Encoded protein: CASSPRDRGREGYGYTF.